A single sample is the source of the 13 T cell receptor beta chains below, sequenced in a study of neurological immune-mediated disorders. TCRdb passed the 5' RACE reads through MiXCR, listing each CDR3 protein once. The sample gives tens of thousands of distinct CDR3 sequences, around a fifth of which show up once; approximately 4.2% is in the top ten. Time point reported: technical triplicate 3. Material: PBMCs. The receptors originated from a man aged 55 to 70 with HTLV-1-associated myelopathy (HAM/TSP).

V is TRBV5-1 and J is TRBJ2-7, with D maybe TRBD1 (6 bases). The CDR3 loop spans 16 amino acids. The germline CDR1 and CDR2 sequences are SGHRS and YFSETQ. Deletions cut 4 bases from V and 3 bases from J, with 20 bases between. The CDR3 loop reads CASSPGWGREGYEQYF. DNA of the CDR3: TGCGCCAGCAGCCCGGGGTGGGGGCGCGAGGGCTACGAGCAGTACTTC.

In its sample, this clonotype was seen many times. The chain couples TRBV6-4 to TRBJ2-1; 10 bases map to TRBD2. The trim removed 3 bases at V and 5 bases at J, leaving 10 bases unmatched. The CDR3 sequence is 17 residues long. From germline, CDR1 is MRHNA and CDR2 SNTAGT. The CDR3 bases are TGTGCCAGCAGTGAACTAGCGGGATCCCGCTTCGACAATGAGCAGTTCTTC. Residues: CASSELAGSRFDNEQFF.

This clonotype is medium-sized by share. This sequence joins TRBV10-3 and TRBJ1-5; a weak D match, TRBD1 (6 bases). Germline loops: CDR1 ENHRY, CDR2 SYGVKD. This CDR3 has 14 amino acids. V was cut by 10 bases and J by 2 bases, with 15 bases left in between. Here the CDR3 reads CATSTGDGNQPQHF. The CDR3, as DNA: TGTGCCACCTCGACAGGCGACGGCAATCAGCCCCAGCATTTT.

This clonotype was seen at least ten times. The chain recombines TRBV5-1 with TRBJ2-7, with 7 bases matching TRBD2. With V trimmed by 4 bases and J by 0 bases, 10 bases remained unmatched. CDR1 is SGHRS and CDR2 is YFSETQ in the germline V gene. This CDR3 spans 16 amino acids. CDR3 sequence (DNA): TGCGCCAGCAGCCCACCCTCGGGGGAGGGCTCCTACGAGCAGTACTTC. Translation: CASSPPSGEGSYEQYF.

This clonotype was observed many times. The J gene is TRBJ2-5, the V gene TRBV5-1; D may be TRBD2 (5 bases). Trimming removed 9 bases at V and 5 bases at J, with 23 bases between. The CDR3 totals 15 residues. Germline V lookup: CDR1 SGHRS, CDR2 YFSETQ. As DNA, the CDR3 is TGCGCCATCGTACCCGGGGAGATCCCATGGGAGACCCAGTACTTC. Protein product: CAIVPGEIPWETQYF.

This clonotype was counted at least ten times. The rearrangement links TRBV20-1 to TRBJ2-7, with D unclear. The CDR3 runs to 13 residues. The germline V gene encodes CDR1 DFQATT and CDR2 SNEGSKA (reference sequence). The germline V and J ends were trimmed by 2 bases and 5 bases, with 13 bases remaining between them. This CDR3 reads CSARFQPFDEQYF. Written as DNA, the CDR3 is TGCAGTGCTAGATTCCAGCCGTTCGACGAGCAGTACTTC.

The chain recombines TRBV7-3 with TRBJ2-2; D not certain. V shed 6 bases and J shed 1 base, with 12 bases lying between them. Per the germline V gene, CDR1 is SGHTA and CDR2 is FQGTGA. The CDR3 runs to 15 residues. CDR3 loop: CASSLGRKNTGELFF. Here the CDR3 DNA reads TGTGCCAGCAGTTTGGGCAGGAAGAACACCGGGGAGCTGTTTTTT.

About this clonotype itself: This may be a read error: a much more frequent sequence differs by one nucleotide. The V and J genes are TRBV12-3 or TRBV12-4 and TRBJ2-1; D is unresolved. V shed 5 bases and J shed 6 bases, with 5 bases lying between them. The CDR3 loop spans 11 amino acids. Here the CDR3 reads CASSACNEQFF. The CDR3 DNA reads TGTGCCAGCAGTGCCTGCAATGAGCAGTTCTTC.

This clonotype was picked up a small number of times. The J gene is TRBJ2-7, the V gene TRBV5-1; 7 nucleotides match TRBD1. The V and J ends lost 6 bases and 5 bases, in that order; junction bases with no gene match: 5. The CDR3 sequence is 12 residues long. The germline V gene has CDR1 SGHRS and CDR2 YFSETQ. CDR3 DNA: TGCGCCAGCACTGCCACAGGGGACGAGCAGTACTTC. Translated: CASTATGDEQYF.

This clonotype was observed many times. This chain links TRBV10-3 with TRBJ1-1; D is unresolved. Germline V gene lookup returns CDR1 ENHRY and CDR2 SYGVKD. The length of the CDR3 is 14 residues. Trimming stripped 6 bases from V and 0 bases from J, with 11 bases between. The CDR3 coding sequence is TGTGCCATCAGCCAGGACGAGATGAACACTGAAGCTTTCTTT. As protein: CAISQDEMNTEAFF.

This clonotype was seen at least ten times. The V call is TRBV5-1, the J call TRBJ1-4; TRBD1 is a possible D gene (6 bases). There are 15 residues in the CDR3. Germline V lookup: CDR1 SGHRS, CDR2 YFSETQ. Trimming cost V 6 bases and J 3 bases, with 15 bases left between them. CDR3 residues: CASTSDPGANEKLFF. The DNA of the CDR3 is TGCGCCAGCACTTCCGATCCAGGGGCTAATGAAAAACTGTTTTTT.

This CDR3 reads CASSLIGVGGELFF. The DNA for the CDR3 is TGTGCCAGCAGCTTAATTGGTGTAGGTGGGGAGCTGTTTTTT. The chain joins TRBV7-6 to TRBJ2-2, with D hard to call. The germline gives CDR1 SGHVS, CDR2 FNYEAQ. The length of the CDR3 is 14 residues. V was clipped by 2 bases and J by 8 bases, with 12 bases between them.

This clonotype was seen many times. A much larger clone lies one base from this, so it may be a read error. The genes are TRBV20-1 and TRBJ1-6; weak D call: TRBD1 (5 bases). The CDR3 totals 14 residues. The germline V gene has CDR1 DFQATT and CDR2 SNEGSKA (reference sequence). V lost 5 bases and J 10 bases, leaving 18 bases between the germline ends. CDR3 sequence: CSAGRGTTCSPLHF. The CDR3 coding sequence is TGCAGTGCTGGACGAGGGACGACATGCTCACCCCTCCACTTT.